These 18 T cell receptor beta chains were sequenced from one sample in a study of Graves' ophthalmopathy and Graves' hyperthyroidism. Investigators amplified TCR beta CDR3 regions from RNA transcripts. The first-round RT-PCR employed HTBI primers together with the Qiagen OneStep RT-PCR kit. A multiplex PCR was then performed as the second round. TCRdb reanalysed the multiplex PCR reads using MiXCR and keeps one entry per CDR3 protein. Of around 590,000 distinct CDR3 sequences listed, roughly 40% were seen once; the top ten hold about 4.2%. What was sequenced was peripheral blood or thyroid tissue (not recorded which). These receptors were obtained from an adult man with Graves' hyperthyroidism.

This clonotype was detected ten times or more. The genes are TRBV20-1 and TRBJ1-1; D perhaps matches TRBD1 (6 bases). Trimming removed 2 bases at V and 4 bases at J, with 11 bases between. This CDR3 is built from 13 residues. Germline lookup yields CDR1 DFQATT and CDR2 SNEGSKA (reference sequence). In DNA, the CDR3 is TGCAGTGCTAGACCGGACAGCAGCACTGAAGCTTTCTTT. It translates to CSARPDSSTEAFF.

A word on this clonotype: Because the CDR3 is missing its conserved closing phenylalanine or tryptophan, this is likely a read error. This chain links TRBV20-1 with TRBJ1-2; D is ambiguous. The CDR3 runs 14 residues. From germline, CDR1 is DFQATT and CDR2 SNEGSKA (reference sequence). The ends were cut back, 8 bases at V and 0 bases at J, with 16 bases in the middle. The CDR3 region is CSSRTERANYGYTL. The DNA of the CDR3 is TGCAGTAGCCGCACAGAAAGAGCTAACTATGGCTACACCCTC.

With regard to this clonotype: The junction and the germline gene differ at one end; a read error may be behind it. The chain has TRBV19 and TRBJ2-7; TRBD2 matches at 13 bases. Germline V gives CDR1 LNHDA, CDR2 SQIVND (reference sequence). The CDR3 length is 17 residues. The CDR3 spells CVSSSSLTSGGLYEQYF. The CDR3 nucleotides are TGTGTCAGTAGTAGTTCCCTGACTAGCGGGGGGCTCTACGAGCAGTACTTC.

This clonotype was recorded a few times. This chain connects TRBV4-1 to TRBJ2-7; perhaps TRBD1 as D (6 bases). V dropped 2 bases and J dropped 0 bases, with 20 bases sitting between them. Germline V gene lookup returns CDR1 MGHRA and CDR2 YSYEKL. This CDR3 contains 18 residues. In nucleotides, the CDR3 is TGCGCCAGCAGCCAAAGGTTAGGCACAGGGACCAACTCCTACGAGCAGTACTTC. Amino acids: CASSQRLGTGTNSYEQYF.

This clonotype was counted at least ten times. CDR3 sequence reads: CASSQGQASYEQYF. Written as DNA, the CDR3 is TGTGCCAGCAGCCAAGGACAGGCGTCCTACGAGCAGTACTTC. The V and J genes are TRBV3-1 and TRBJ2-7; D possibly corresponds to TRBD1 (6 bases). With 1 base removed from V and 1 base from J, the gap between germline ends came to 8 bases. The CDR3 has 14 amino acids. Germline V gives CDR1 LGHDT, CDR2 YNNKEL (reference sequence).

This clonotype was counted between two and nine times. The gene calls are TRBV11-1 and TRBJ2-2; a possible D gene is TRBD1 (5 bases). Germline V CDR1 and CDR2: SGHAT, FQDESV (reference sequence). V lost 4 bases and J lost 3, with 15 bases in between. The CDR3 length is 16 residues. The CDR3 DNA sequence: TGTGCCAGCAGCTCAAGGAAGGACATATACACCGGGGAGCTGTTTTTT. Translating gives CASSSRKDIYTGELFF.

The genes are TRBV24-1 and TRBJ2-3; D uncertain. Germline V lookup: CDR1 KGHDR, CDR2 SFDVKD. This CDR3 spans 15 amino acids. Trimming took 3 bases from V and 3 from J, leaving 12 bases between them. CDR3 residues: CATSDVTPRTDTQYF. CDR3 DNA: TGTGCCACCAGTGATGTGACCCCGCGGACAGATACGCAGTATTTT.

This clonotype has ten or more counts. The chain carries TRBV2 and TRBJ1-3; D is possibly TRBD1 (5 bases). Trimming left V 10 bases short and J 0 bases short, with 28 bases between. The CDR3 has 19 amino acids. CDR1 is SNHLY, CDR2 FYNNEI, per germline. CDR3 nucleotides: TGTGCCATACTTGTGCGGGCGGGATCACGGACAAGCTCTGGAAACACCATATATTTT. Translating gives CAILVRAGSRTSSGNTIYF.

This chain uses TRBV2 with TRBJ1-2, with TRBD1 as a possible D gene (5 bases). Trimming took off 5 bases at V and 4 bases at J, with 17 bases between the two ends. The CDR3 is 15 amino acids. CDR1 and CDR2 (germline): SNHLY, FYNNEI. CDR3 coding DNA: TGTGCCAGCAGTTTCCCCGATGACAGCCTCTATGGCTACACCTTC. Translation gives CASSFPDDSLYGYTF.

This clonotype was detected many times. The CDR3 protein is CASSHDRRTTEAFF. The CDR3 DNA reads TGTGCCAGCAGTCACGACAGGCGGACCACTGAAGCTTTCTTT. The chain couples TRBV13 to TRBJ1-1, with D possibly being TRBD1 (6 bases). Per germline, CDR1 PRHDT and CDR2 FYEKMQ (reference sequence). This CDR3 comprises 14 residues. Trimming removed 6 bases at V and 4 bases at J, with 15 bases between.

This clonotype appeared a few times. The J gene is TRBJ1-2, the V gene TRBV6-1, with no clear D. The CDR3 runs to 14 residues. Trimming left V 10 bases short and J 4 bases short, with 19 bases between. Germline V gene lookup returns CDR1 MNHNS and CDR2 SASEGT. Written as DNA, the CDR3 is TGTGCCACAGAAAAGGATCCACCTACCTATGGCTACACCTTC. Translating it yields CATEKDPPTYGYTF.

This clonotype was counted at least ten times. One end of the junction is discordant with germline, which a read error may explain. The rearrangement joins TRBV20-1 to TRBJ2-5; 8 bases align to TRBD1. The CDR3 spans 11 residues. From germline, CDR1 is DFQATT and CDR2 SNEGSKA (reference sequence). CDR3 protein: CSASDQGARDF. CDR3 in DNA: TGCAGTGCTAGTGACCAGGGGGCTCGGGACTTC.

This clonotype was counted ten times or more. The chain carries TRBV28 and TRBJ2-5; 11 nucleotides agree with TRBD1. V dropped 8 bases and J dropped 5; count of bases not matched to a gene: 10. CDR1 is MDHEN, CDR2 SYDVKM, per germline. The CDR3 extends over 15 amino acids. The CDR3 coding sequence is TGTGCCAGCCGATCCGGGACAGGGGGAACGGAGACCCAGTACTTC. Its protein product is CASRSGTGGTETQYF.

This clonotype was counted ten times or more. The V gene is TRBV7-9, the J gene TRBJ2-5; D possibly corresponds to TRBD1 (6 bases). The germline gives CDR1 SEHNR, CDR2 FQNEAQ (reference sequence). Trimming took 4 bases from V and 1 from J, leaving 16 bases between them. The CDR3 is made up of 16 amino acids. This CDR3 reads CASSYARQDPQETQYF. In nucleotides, the CDR3 is TGTGCCAGCAGCTACGCCAGACAGGACCCCCAAGAGACCCAGTACTTC.

The chain carries TRBV10-3 and TRBJ2-3, with 9 positions matching TRBD2. With 8 bases clipped from V and 0 bases from J, the junction kept 9 bases outside the gene matches. CDR1 is ENHRY and CDR2 is SYGVKD in the germline V gene. The CDR3 length is 16 residues. This chain's CDR3 is CAIGISSGMSTDTQYF. Here the CDR3 DNA reads TGTGCCATCGGTATTTCTAGCGGGATGAGCACAGATACGCAGTATTTT.

The J gene is TRBJ1-4, the V gene TRBV3-1; maybe TRBD1 (5 bases). The V gene's germline CDR1 is LGHDT and CDR2 YNNKEL (reference sequence). The CDR3 contains 17 residues. Trimming pared 4 bases from V and 12 bases from J, leaving 27 bases between. In DNA form, the CDR3 reads TGTGCCAGCAGCCCCCTTATACTACCGTCATTCAGGGAGGAACTGTTTTTT. It is translated as CASSPLILPSFREELFF.

This clonotype has just one count. A much larger clone sits a single nucleotide away, making a read error possible. This rearrangement joins TRBV2 to TRBJ1-1; D gene ambiguous. V lost 2 bases and J lost 1, with 14 bases in between. The CDR3 consists of 16 residues. Germline values: CDR1 SNHLY, CDR2 FYNNEI. The DNA of the CDR3 is TGTGCCAGCAGTGAACCCCCGATAGGGTGGAACACTGAAGCTTTCTTT. Encoded protein: CASSEPPIGWNTEAFF.

The chain links TRBV30 to TRBJ2-5; either TRBD1 or TRBD2 may fit D (5 bases each). Trimming removed 2 bases at V and 5 bases at J, with 12 bases between. Looked up from germline, CDR1 is GTSNPN and CDR2 is SVGIG (reference sequence). The length of the CDR3 is 13 residues. The CDR3 here is CAWSRGRGETQYF. The CDR3 DNA is TGTGCCTGGAGTAGGGGCCGCGGGGAGACCCAGTACTTC.